Listed below are T cell receptor beta chains from one sample, sequenced in a study of T cells in Graves' hyperthyroidism and ophthalmopathy. TCRdb recomputed calls from the multiplex PCR reads with MiXCR, one row per CDR3 protein. The table shows under 250,000 distinct CDR3 sequences, with around 26% occurring only once. The sample consisted of blood. All receptors derive from a woman aged 40 to 50 with Graves' ophthalmopathy. The CDR3 runs from the conserved cysteine through the conserved F or W. The D gene is left open where the match is weak. The size of a clone is reported for some rows only, either as once, few or many, or as a class for expanded clones.

CASSERDGTYEQYF TGTGCCAGCAGTGAGCGGGACGGAACCTACGAGCAGTACTTC TRBJ2-7 TRBV6-1 many -
CASSRTGQEAFF TGTGCCAGCAGTCGTACGGGTCAAGAAGCTTTCTTT TRBJ1-1 TRBV6-1 few -
CASSQEQTETQYF TGTGCCAGCAGCCAAGAACAAACAGAGACCCAGTACTTC TRBJ2-5 TRBV3-1 few -
CASSLGPSGAYEQYF TGTGCCAGCAGCTTAGGGCCTAGCGGAGCCTACGAGCAGTACTTC TRBJ2-7 TRBV7-2 many TRBD2
CASSQKRGGGLPQPQHF TGTGCCAGCAGCCAAAAGAGAGGTGGGGGGCTTCCTCAGCCCCAGCATTTT TRBJ1-5 TRBV28 many -
CAISHTPTGAVTEAFF TGTGCCATCAGCCATACACCGACAGGGGCCGTCACTGAAGCTTTCTTT TRBJ1-1 TRBV10-3 many TRBD1
CASSYSPWIDQPQHF TGTGCCAGCAGTTACTCGCCCTGGATCGATCAGCCCCAGCATTTT TRBJ1-5 TRBV6-5 - -
CASSRASEQYF TGTGCCAGCAGCCGGGCTTCCGAGCAGTACTTC TRBJ2-7 TRBV3-1 many -
CSARSVAPGLLSGANVLTF TGCAGTGCTAGATCAGTCGCTCCGGGACTCCTCTCTGGGGCCAACGTCCTGACTTTC TRBJ2-6 TRBV20-1 - -
CASSLSPGRVGTQYF TGTGCCAGCAGCTTAAGTCCAGGACGTGTGGGGACCCAGTACTTC TRBJ2-5 TRBV7-2 - -
CATSLSRLAGDINEQYF TGTGCCACGTCCCTCTCAAGACTAGCGGGAGATATCAACGAGCAGTACTTC TRBJ2-7 TRBV10-3 - TRBD2
CASSVQRDQPQHF TGTGCCAGCAGTGTACAGCGCGATCAGCCCCAGCATTTT TRBJ1-5 TRBV6-1 few -
CASSISQAREQYF TGTGCCAGTAGCATATCACAGGCTCGCGAGCAGTACTTC TRBJ2-7 TRBV19 many -
CASSRQGVTTEAFF TGTGCCAGCAGTAGACAGGGGGTAACGACTGAAGCTTTCTTT TRBJ1-1 TRBV27 once TRBD1